Presented here are 8 T cell receptor beta chains from one specimen sequenced in a study of blood T cell repertoires in COVID-19. Libraries were prepared by immunoSEQ multiplex PCR; TCRdb keeps only in-frame clonotypes and omits some of them. The sample carries hundreds of thousands of clones, around 91% recorded once. The sample was peripheral blood. Receptor source: a young woman who had recovered from COVID-19.

The rearrangement joins TRBV11-3 to TRBJ2-4, with D possibly matching TRBD2 (6 bases). V was pared by 5 bases and J by 12 bases, with 17 bases between. Germline lookup yields CDR1 SGHNT and CDR2 YENEEA. There are 13 residues in the CDR3. This CDR3 is CASSPGGVRGQYF. The CDR3 DNA follows: TGTGCCAGCAGCCCCGGCGGGGTACGGGGTCAGTACTTC.

The V gene is TRBV6-5, the J gene TRBJ1-4; TRBD1 agrees at 9 bases. The CDR3 is 14 residues long. Germline V gene sequence: CDR1 MNHEY, CDR2 SVGAGI. V was pared by 2 bases and J by 6 bases, with 1 base of the junction left unmatched. The DNA of the CDR3 is TGTGCCAGCAGTTACGGGACAGGGCATGAAAAACTGTTTTTT. It codes for CASSYGTGHEKLFF.

The chain is built from TRBV3-1 (or the pseudogene TRBV3-2) and TRBJ1-2; D might be TRBD1 (5 bases). The V gene's germline CDR1 is LGHDT and CDR2 YNNKEL (reference sequence). V was clipped by 4 bases and J by 8 bases, with 20 bases between them. The CDR3 runs 15 residues. The DNA for the CDR3 is TGTGCCAGCAGCCCTACCACCGGGGGAAATGGCGGCTACACCTTC. Protein: CASSPTTGGNGGYTF.

This clone was seen a few times. V is TRBV10-2 and J is TRBJ1-1; D is undetermined. Trimming cost V 4 bases and J 0 bases, with 12 bases left between them. CDR1 is WSHSY and CDR2 is SAAADI in the germline V gene. The CDR3 runs 15 residues. CDR3 coding DNA: TGCGCCAGCAGTGCTCGGGTGGACTTGAACACTGAAGCTTTCTTT. Translating gives CASSARVDLNTEAFF.

The rearrangement links TRBV5-4 to TRBJ1-2; D perhaps matches TRBD1 (5 bases). The germline V gene encodes CDR1 SGHNT and CDR2 YYREEE (reference sequence). V was cut by 3 bases and J by 2 bases, with 11 bases left in between. The CDR3 is made up of 14 amino acids. The CDR3 here is CASSWGGDNYGYTF. In nucleotides, the CDR3 is TGTGCCAGCAGCTGGGGGGGGGACAACTATGGCTACACCTTC. Looking up the rest from reference TRBV5-4 and TRBJ1-2 gives the full variable domain: ETGVTQSPTHLIKTRGQQVTLRCSSQSGHNTVSWYQQALGQGPQFIFQYYREEENGRGNFPPRFSGLQFPNYSSELNVNALELDDSALYLCASSWGGDNYGYTFGSGTRLTVV.

This clone was seen a single time. The DNA for the CDR3 is TGTGCCAGCAGCTTAGTGGCGGGAGGCTCCTACGAGCAGTACGTC. Its protein is CASSLVAGGSYEQYV. J is TRBJ2-7 and V is TRBV7-2; 8 positions match TRBD2. Germline CDR1 reads SGHTA; CDR2 reads FQGNSA. V shed 1 base, J shed 0 bases, and the junction held 2 bases outside the gene matches. CDR3 size: 15 residues.

V usage is TRBV6-2 or TRBV6-3 and J usage is TRBJ2-1; the D gene is possibly TRBD2 (5 bases). With 4 bases removed from V and 4 bases from J, the gap between germline ends came to 14 bases. Germline assignment: CDR1 MNHEY and CDR2 SVGEGT. The CDR3 totals 15 residues. CDR3 DNA: TGTGCCAGCAGTTCACAAAGCGGAGCTTACAATGAGCAGTTCTTC. Protein product: CASSSQSGAYNEQFF.

This chain uses TRBV10-3 with TRBJ1-1, with D possibly matching TRBD1 (5 bases). The CDR3 runs 15 residues. Trimming removed 10 bases from V and 1 base from J, with 19 bases in between. Germline V gene lookup returns CDR1 ENHRY and CDR2 SYGVKD. This CDR3 reads CATSGSTEPNTEAFF. CDR3 in DNA: TGTGCCACCTCCGGCTCGACAGAACCGAACACTGAAGCTTTCTTT.